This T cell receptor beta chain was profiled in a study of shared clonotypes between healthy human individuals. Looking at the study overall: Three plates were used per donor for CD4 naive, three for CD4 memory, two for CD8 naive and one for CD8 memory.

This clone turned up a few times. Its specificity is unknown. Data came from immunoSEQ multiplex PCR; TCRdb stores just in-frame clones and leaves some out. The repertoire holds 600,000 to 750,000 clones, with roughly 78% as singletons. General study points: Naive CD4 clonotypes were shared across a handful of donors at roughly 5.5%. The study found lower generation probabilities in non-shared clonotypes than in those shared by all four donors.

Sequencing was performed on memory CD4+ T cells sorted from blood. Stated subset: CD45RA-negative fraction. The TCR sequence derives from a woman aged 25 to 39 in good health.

CDR3 region: CASSAAGQGREKLFF. CDR3 nucleotide sequence: TGTGCCAGCAGTGCCGCGGGACAGGGTAGAGAAAAACTGTTTTTT. This rearrangement joins TRBV25-1 to TRBJ1-4, with TRBD1 matching 9 bases. The CDR3 loop spans 15 amino acids. CDR1 and CDR2 (germline): MGHDK, SYGVNS. V trimming: 4 bases; J trimming: 8 bases; junction bases outside the gene matches: 8.